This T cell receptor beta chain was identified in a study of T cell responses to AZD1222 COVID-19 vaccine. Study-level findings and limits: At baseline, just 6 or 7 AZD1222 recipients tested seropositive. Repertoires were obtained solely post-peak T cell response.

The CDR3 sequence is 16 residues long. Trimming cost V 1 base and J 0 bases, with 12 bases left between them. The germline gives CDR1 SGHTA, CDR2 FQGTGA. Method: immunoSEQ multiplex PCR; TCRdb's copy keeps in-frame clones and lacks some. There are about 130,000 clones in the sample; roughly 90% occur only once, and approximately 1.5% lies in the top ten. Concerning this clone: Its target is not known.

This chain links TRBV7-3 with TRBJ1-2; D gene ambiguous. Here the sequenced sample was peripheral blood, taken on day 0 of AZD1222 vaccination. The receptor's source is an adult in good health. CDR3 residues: CASSLSAGPPNYGYTF. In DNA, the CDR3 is TGTGCCAGCAGCTTAAGCGCTGGGCCTCCTAACTATGGCTACACCTTC.